This TCR beta chain was found in a study of shared clonotypes between healthy human individuals. This clone was recorded many times. Its cognate antigen is unknown. Other nucleotide sequences from this sample produce the same CDR3. Study donors comprised healthy, HIV-negative adults devoid of recent acute infection or vaccination. Study-wide results and limits: Sorted-subset sequencing, rarefaction showed, was incomplete despite large depth. Clonotype sharing among donors likely depends on sequencing depth.

Over several immunoSEQ plates, each subset's genomic DNA was distributed in even portions. The repertoire was sequenced with immunoSEQ multiplex PCR; TCRdb's copy has only in-frame clones and lacks some. The data hold more than 900,000 clones, with roughly 74% observed a single time. Germline assignment: CDR1 SNHLY and CDR2 FYNNEI. The ends lost 6 bases at V and 3 bases at J; junction bases unmatched: 7. The CDR3 consists of 16 residues. The origin of this receptor is a man younger than 30 in good health. Some clones in this sample may be carry-over from other donors' samples. Sequencing was carried out using memory CD4+ T cells from PBMCs. Subset of the sample: CD45RA-negative fraction. The chain joins TRBV2 to TRBJ1-3; the match to TRBD1 covers 11 bases. The CDR3 DNA reads as TGTGCCAGCAGCCCCGGACAGGGGGCCGGTGGAAACACCATATATTTT. Protein product: CASSPGQGAGGNTIYF.